This TCR beta chain derives from a study of blood T cell repertoires in COVID-19. Overall study context: The samples span acute and convalescent COVID-19 from the United States, Italy and Spain. Sources were T cells, B-cell-depleted T cells, or PBMCs; the material itself was cDNA or gDNA.

The CDR3 length is 16 residues. In germline, CDR1 is MGHDK, CDR2 SYGVNS. Germline trimming cut 3 bases from V and 4 bases from J; bases unmatched to any gene: 8. In the original analysis: The authors estimated nucleated cell counts from reference gene primer amplification. The protocol was immunoSEQ multiplex PCR, while the TCRdb copy is restricted to in-frame clones and leaves out a portion. V and J calls and clone size are copied from that table; D and trimming were computed from the DNA. Of 200,000 to 250,000 clones in the sample, around 86% were seen once. Only one count was recorded for this clone.

V usage is TRBV25-1 and J usage is TRBJ2-3; TRBD1 agrees at 9 bases. The specimen sequenced was peripheral blood. This clonotype was sampled from a man under 40 who had recovered from COVID-19. The CDR3 DNA reads TGTGCCAGCAGTGAGAGGGACAGGGAGGTTCCAGATACGCAGTATTTT. Translation: CASSERDREVPDTQYF.